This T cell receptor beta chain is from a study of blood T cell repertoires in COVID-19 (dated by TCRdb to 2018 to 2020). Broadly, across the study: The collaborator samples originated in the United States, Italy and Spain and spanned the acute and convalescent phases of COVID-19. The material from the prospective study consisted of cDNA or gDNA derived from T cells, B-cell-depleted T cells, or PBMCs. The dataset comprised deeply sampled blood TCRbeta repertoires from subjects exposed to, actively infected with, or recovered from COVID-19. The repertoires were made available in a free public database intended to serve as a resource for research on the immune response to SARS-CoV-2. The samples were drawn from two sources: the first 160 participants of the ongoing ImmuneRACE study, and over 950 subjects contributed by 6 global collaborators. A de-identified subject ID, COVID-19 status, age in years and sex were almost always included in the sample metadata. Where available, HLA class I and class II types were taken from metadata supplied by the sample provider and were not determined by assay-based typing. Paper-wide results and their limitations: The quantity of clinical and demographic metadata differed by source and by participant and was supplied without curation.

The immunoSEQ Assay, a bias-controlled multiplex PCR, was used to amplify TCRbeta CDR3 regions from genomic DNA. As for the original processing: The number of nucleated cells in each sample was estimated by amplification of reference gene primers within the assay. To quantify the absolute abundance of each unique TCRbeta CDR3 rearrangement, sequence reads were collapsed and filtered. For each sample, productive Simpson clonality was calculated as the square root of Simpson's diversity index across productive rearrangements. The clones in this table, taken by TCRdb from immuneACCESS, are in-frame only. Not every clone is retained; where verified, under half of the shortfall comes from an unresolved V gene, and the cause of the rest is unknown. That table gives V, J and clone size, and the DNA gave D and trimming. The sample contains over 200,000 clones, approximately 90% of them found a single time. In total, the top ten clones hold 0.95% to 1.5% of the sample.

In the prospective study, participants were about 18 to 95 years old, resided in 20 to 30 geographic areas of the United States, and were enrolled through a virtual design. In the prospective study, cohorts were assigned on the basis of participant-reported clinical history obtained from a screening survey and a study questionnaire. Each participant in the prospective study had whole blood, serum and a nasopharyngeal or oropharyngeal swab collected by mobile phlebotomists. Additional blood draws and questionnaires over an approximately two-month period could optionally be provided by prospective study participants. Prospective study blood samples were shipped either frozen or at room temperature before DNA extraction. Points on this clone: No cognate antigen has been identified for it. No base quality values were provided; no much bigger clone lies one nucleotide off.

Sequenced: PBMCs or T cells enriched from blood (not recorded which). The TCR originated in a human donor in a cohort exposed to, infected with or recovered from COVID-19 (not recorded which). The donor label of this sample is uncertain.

The sequence in DNA is TGTGCCATCAGTGAGACCGGACAGGGGGCCTACGAGCAGTACTTC. This encodes CAISETGQGAYEQYF. Recombination connected TRBV10-3 to TRBJ2-7, and 10 junctional nucleotides match TRBD1. V ends up 2 bases short and J 2 bases short, with an unmatched junction base count of 3. Sequences ENHRY (CDR1) and SYGVKD (CDR2) are obtained from the germline V gene. The CDR3 measures 15 amino acids from cysteine to phenylalanine. Just the 45-base CDR3 DNA is kept, in frame starting at base 1.